One sample yielded the 32 T cell receptor beta chains listed below, sequenced in a study of Ad26.COV2.S vaccination and SARS-CoV-2 variants. The table came from immunoSEQ multiplex PCR; TCRdb's copy has only in-frame clones and leaves some out. Of roughly 380,000 clones listed, over 75% are singletons. The treatment: 19 received Ad26.COV2.S at low or high dose, single or two shots; 5 received placebo; per-sample allocation not given. Sampling occurred on day 63 after the first vaccine or placebo injection. The specimen was peripheral blood, collected in a trial of Ad26.COV2.S vaccine versus placebo. The receptors originated from a person between 18 and 65 years old who received the Ad26.COV2.S COVID-19 vaccine or a placebo.

The rearrangement joins TRBV3-1 (or the pseudogene TRBV3-2) to TRBJ1-4; D ambiguous. Trimming removed 4 bases from V and 5 bases from J, with 5 bases in between. Germline lookup yields CDR1 LGHDT and CDR2 YNNKEL (reference sequence). This CDR3 has 12 residues. CDR3 coding DNA: TGTGCCAGCAGCCTACTGAATGAAAAACTGTTTTTT. This sequence encodes CASSLLNEKLFF.

The gene calls are TRBV28 and TRBJ2-2; TRBD1 matches at 8 bases. The J segment lost 4 bases and the V segment lost 11 bases, leaving 6 bases of the junction unmatched. Germline lookup yields CDR1 MDHEN and CDR2 SYDVKM. The CDR3 runs to 13 residues. The CDR3 coding sequence is TGTGCCGGATACGACAGGGGCACCGGGGAGCTGTTTTTT. This codes for CAGYDRGTGELFF.

The gene calls are TRBV6-1 and TRBJ2-3; D gene uncertain. The CDR3 sequence is 14 residues long. V shed 7 bases and J shed 0 bases, with 11 bases lying between them. Germline CDR1 and CDR2: MNHNS and SASEGT. The CDR3 here is CASTPEWSTDTQYF. The CDR3 DNA sequence: TGTGCCAGCACCCCCGAGTGGAGCACAGATACGCAGTATTTT.

The chain recombines TRBV4-3 with TRBJ1-4; the match to TRBD1 covers 9 bases. CDR1 is LGHNA and CDR2 is YSLEER in the germline V gene. This CDR3 region has 15 residues. Trimming at V came to 2 bases and at J to 4 bases, leaving 2 bases not matched to a gene. In DNA form, the CDR3 reads TGCGCCAGCAGCCAAAGGGACAGGGTTAATGAAAAACTGTTTTTT. It translates to CASSQRDRVNEKLFF.

V usage is TRBV27 and J usage is TRBJ1-1, with D perhaps TRBD1 (5 bases). CDR3 length equals 12 residues. Germline V gene lookup returns CDR1 MNHEY and CDR2 SMNVEV (reference sequence). V was trimmed by 6 bases and J by 10 bases, leaving 15 bases between them. The CDR3 protein is CASRRGGSGAFF. The CDR3 DNA follows: TGTGCCAGCAGGAGGGGCGGGAGCGGAGCTTTCTTT.

This rearrangement joins TRBV5-1 to TRBJ2-7; TRBD1 aligns across 8 bases. Trimming cost V 4 bases and J 3 bases; bases outside gene matches: 9. This CDR3 is built from 15 residues. Germline CDR1 and CDR2: SGHRS and YFSETQ. CDR3 in DNA: TGCGCCAGCAGCCTTGGGACAGGTCTCTTCTACGAGCAGTACTTC. It codes for CASSLGTGLFYEQYF.

This chain connects TRBV10-3 to TRBJ1-1; D gene ambiguous. Per the germline V gene, CDR1 is ENHRY and CDR2 is SYGVKD. V was cut by 2 bases and J by 3 bases, with 13 bases left in between. The length of the CDR3 is 15 residues. CDR3 amino acids: CAISEGGIEDTEAFF. DNA of the CDR3: TGTGCCATCAGTGAGGGAGGGATCGAGGACACTGAAGCTTTCTTT.

The J gene is TRBJ2-7, the V gene TRBV6-5; 9 bases match TRBD1. After removal of 3 bases from V and 7 bases from J, the junction contained 7 bases not matched to a gene. The CDR3 is made up of 14 amino acids. Germline CDR1 and CDR2: MNHEY and SVGAGI. CDR3 DNA sequence: TGTGCCAGCAGTTATACACAGGGGGCGGAGGAGCAGTACTTC. Protein product: CASSYTQGAEEQYF.

The chain recombines TRBV27 with TRBJ1-1; the D is unclear. V was shortened by 6 bases and J by 1 base, with 12 bases between the two germline ends. Germline V gene data show CDR1 as MNHEY and CDR2 as SMNVEV (reference sequence). The CDR3 runs 14 residues. The CDR3 loop is CASRAGLANTEAFF. The CDR3 coding sequence is TGTGCCAGCAGGGCCGGGCTCGCGAACACTGAAGCTTTCTTT.

The chain has TRBV6-5 and TRBJ2-7; no definite D call. The germline V gene encodes CDR1 MNHEY and CDR2 SVGAGI. With 0 bases removed from V and 3 bases from J, the gap between germline ends came to 6 bases. This CDR3 comprises 13 residues. The DNA of the CDR3 is TGTGCCAGCAGTTACTCTTTTCTCTACGAGCAGTACTTC. Translation gives CASSYSFLYEQYF.

The DNA of the CDR3 is TGTGCCAGCAGCTTAGCCTCAGGGGTTCGCAATCAGCCCCAGCATTTT. Translated: CASSLASGVRNQPQHF. V usage is TRBV7-2 and J usage is TRBJ1-5; a weak D match, TRBD1 (6 bases). Deletions cut 0 bases from V and 2 bases from J, with 11 bases between. The germline V gene has CDR1 SGHTA and CDR2 FQGNSA. The CDR3 loop spans 16 amino acids.

V usage is TRBV9 and J usage is TRBJ2-3; TRBD1 aligns across 11 bases. This CDR3 is built from 16 residues. Germline CDR1 SGDLS, CDR2 YYNGEE. The V gene end was trimmed by 4 bases and the J gene end by 3 bases; junction bases not matched to a gene: 7. The CDR3 nucleotides read TGTGCCAGCAGCCCGTGGACAGGGGGCGGGACAGATACGCAGTATTTT. It encodes CASSPWTGGGTDTQYF.

The gene calls are TRBV12-3 or TRBV12-4 and TRBJ1-2; no reliable D call. V was clipped by 6 bases and J by 4 bases, with 12 bases between them. The CDR3 contains 13 residues. DNA for the CDR3: TGTGCCAGCAGCCCCGGACGCAGCTATGGCTACACCTTC. This encodes CASSPGRSYGYTF.

The chain recombines TRBV9 with TRBJ2-5; 7 bases are a match to TRBD1. The ends lost 0 bases at V and 3 bases at J; junction bases unmatched: 5. The germline CDR1 and CDR2 sequences are SGDLS and YYNGEE. CDR3 length: 15 residues. CDR3 in amino acids: CASSVAGQGEETQYF. The CDR3 region has the DNA TGTGCCAGCAGCGTAGCCGGGCAGGGGGAAGAGACCCAGTACTTC.

V gene TRBV7-9 combines with J gene TRBJ2-7; unclear D gene. This CDR3 is built from 15 residues. Trimming took 4 bases from V and 1 from J, leaving 14 bases between them. Germline CDR1 reads SEHNR; CDR2 reads FQNEAQ (reference sequence). In nucleotides, the CDR3 is TGTGCCAGCAGCTCCAACGTTAAACTGTCCTACGAGCAGTACTTC. Translating gives CASSSNVKLSYEQYF.

The chain combines TRBV6-6 with TRBJ2-7; a possible D gene is TRBD1 (5 bases). This CDR3 has 14 amino acids. V lost 2 bases and J lost 6, with 14 bases in between. Germline values: CDR1 MNHNY, CDR2 SVGAGI (reference sequence). The CDR3, as DNA: TGTGCCAGCAGTTACACACCCCAGGGTGGCGAGCAGTACTTC. It codes for CASSYTPQGGEQYF.

The CDR3 sequence: CATTSTVGGAQETQYF. CDR3 in DNA: TGTGCCACCACCTCCACGGTAGGGGGGGCCCAAGAGACCCAGTACTTC. The chain carries TRBV10-3 and TRBJ2-5; D is possibly TRBD2 (7 bases). V was pared by 10 bases and J by 1 base, with 22 bases between. The germline V gene encodes CDR1 ENHRY and CDR2 SYGVKD. CDR3 length: 16 amino acids.

V and J are TRBV7-2 and TRBJ2-7, with 9 bases matching TRBD2. Losses at the gene ends were 1 base for V and 4 bases for J; bases not matched to a gene: 5. The CDR3 extends over 15 amino acids. The germline CDR1 and CDR2 sequences are SGHTA and FQGNSA. Written as DNA, the CDR3 is TGTGCCAGCAGCTTAGAGGTAGCGGGGGTATACGAGCAGTACTTC. Protein: CASSLEVAGVYEQYF.

The genes are TRBV6-5 and TRBJ1-5; D is possibly TRBD1 (6 bases). In germline, CDR1 is MNHEY, CDR2 SVGAGI. The CDR3 runs to 14 residues. Trimming stripped 6 bases from V and 6 bases from J, with 15 bases between. The DNA for the CDR3 is TGTGCCAGCAGCCCCGCAGGGGAGGGTCAGCCCCAGCATTTT. Translating gives CASSPAGEGQPQHF.

On this clone itself: The sample holds other DNA sequences that translate to the same CDR3. This rearrangement joins TRBV11-2 to TRBJ1-5; D not resolved. This CDR3 region has 14 residues. The ends were cut back, 0 bases at V and 2 bases at J, with 5 bases in the middle. Germline assignment: CDR1 SGHAT and CDR2 FQNNGV. This CDR3 reads CASSLDLGNQPQHF. Written as DNA, the CDR3 is TGTGCCAGCAGCTTAGATCTCGGCAATCAGCCCCAGCATTTT.

The rearrangement joins TRBV7-2 to TRBJ1-1, with 7 bases identical to TRBD1. With 5 bases clipped from V and 1 base from J, the junction kept 4 bases outside the gene matches. Germline CDR1 is SGHTA and CDR2 is FQGNSA. CDR3 size: 14 residues. The CDR3 sequence is CASSIQGSNTEAFF. The CDR3 DNA is TGTGCCAGCAGCATACAGGGGTCGAACACTGAAGCTTTCTTT.

This chain links TRBV5-4 with TRBJ2-3; D perhaps matches TRBD2 (5 bases). The CDR3 is made up of 15 amino acids. Germline-derived CDR1 and CDR2 are SGHNT and YYREEE (reference sequence). The V and J ends lost 4 bases and 2 bases respectively, with 14 bases between them. The CDR3 DNA reads TGTGCCAGCAGCCCCCGAGTGGGAGACACAGATACGCAGTATTTT. Residues: CASSPRVGDTDTQYF.

The V call is TRBV9, the J call TRBJ1-1; D unclear. This CDR3 spans 16 amino acids. The V and J ends lost 4 bases and 2 bases respectively, with 18 bases between them. In germline, CDR1 is SGDLS, CDR2 YYNGEE. CDR3 DNA sequence: TGTGCCAGCAGCCCCAACCCCCGGGCCTATAACACTGAAGCTTTCTTT. Amino acids: CASSPNPRAYNTEAFF.

This rearrangement joins TRBV7-2 to TRBJ2-3; TRBD2 matches 9 bases. This CDR3 spans 17 amino acids. Trimming took 4 bases from V and 6 from J; bases not matched to a gene: 14. Germline V lookup: CDR1 SGHTA, CDR2 FQGNSA. Here the CDR3 reads CASSSRAGGSPADTQYF. Written as DNA, the CDR3 is TGTGCCAGCAGCTCCAGAGCGGGGGGCTCTCCTGCGGATACGCAGTATTTT.

The chain has TRBV5-1 and TRBJ2-1; 7 bases are a match to TRBD1. The CDR3 spans 14 residues. CDR1 and CDR2 (germline): SGHRS, YFSETQ. The V and J ends lost 0 bases and 5 bases, in that order; junction bases with no gene match: 2. The CDR3 loop is CASSLGQGNNEQFF. In nucleotides, the CDR3 is TGCGCCAGCAGCTTGGGACAGGGAAACAATGAGCAGTTCTTC.

J is TRBJ1-1 and V is TRBV7-6; D possibly corresponds to TRBD1 (6 bases). There are 16 residues in the CDR3. CDR1 is SGHVS, CDR2 FNYEAQ, per germline. The ends were cut back, 3 bases at V and 4 bases at J, with 18 bases in the middle. The CDR3 spells CASSFLPRGRGTEAFF. DNA for the CDR3: TGTGCCAGCAGCTTTTTGCCCCGGGGGCGAGGCACTGAAGCTTTCTTT.

This chain uses TRBV27 with TRBJ2-1, with D perhaps matching TRBD2 (6 bases). Trimming pared 6 bases from V and 9 bases from J, leaving 21 bases between. Germline V gene lookup returns CDR1 MNHEY and CDR2 SMNVEV (reference sequence). The CDR3 consists of 15 residues. In nucleotides, the CDR3 is TGTGCCAGCAGGCCACTGGGAGGCCCCCCGGGTGAGCAGTTCTTC. Translated, it gives CASRPLGGPPGEQFF.

The gene calls are TRBV7-9 and TRBJ2-3; a possible D gene is TRBD2 (7 bases). Germline assignment: CDR1 SEHNR and CDR2 FQNEAQ (reference sequence). CDR3 length equals 15 residues. Deletions cut 5 bases from V and 4 bases from J, with 16 bases between. The CDR3 region is CASSPHGGGADTQYF. In DNA, the CDR3 is TGTGCCAGCAGCCCCCACGGAGGGGGGGCAGATACGCAGTATTTT.

The rearrangement uses TRBV4-2 and TRBJ1-3; no clear D gene. Germline CDR1 LGHNA, CDR2 YNFKEQ. Trimming took 1 base from V and 0 from J, leaving 16 bases between them. The CDR3 is 18 residues long. CDR3 bases: TGTGCCAGCAGCCAAGGAATTGGACGGGCACTCTCTGGAAACACCATATATTTT. Encoded protein: CASSQGIGRALSGNTIYF.

This clone was seen only a few times. The genes are TRBV18 and TRBJ1-6; 9 bases agree with TRBD1. Germline assignment: CDR1 KGHSH and CDR2 LQKENI. The CDR3 length is 14 residues. Trimming at V came to 3 bases and at J to 14 bases, leaving 8 bases not matched to a gene. The CDR3, as DNA: TGTGCCAGCTCACCGCCGGGACAGGGCAGTTCCCTCCACTTT. The encoded protein is CASSPPGQGSSLHF.

This chain uses TRBV10-3 with TRBJ1-4; D is unresolved. The CDR3 consists of 13 residues. Germline CDR1 reads ENHRY; CDR2 reads SYGVKD. The V gene lost 10 bases and the J gene lost 3 bases, with 12 bases spanning the gap. This chain's CDR3 is CATSGASNEKLFF. CDR3 sequence (DNA): TGTGCCACCTCAGGCGCGTCTAATGAAAAACTGTTTTTT.

As for this clone: This sample also contains other DNA sequences that code for the same CDR3. V gene TRBV7-2 combines with J gene TRBJ1-2; TRBD1 is a possible D gene (5 bases). This CDR3 is built from 14 residues. V was pared by 5 bases and J by 4 bases, with 14 bases between. Germline values: CDR1 SGHTA, CDR2 FQGNSA. The CDR3 loop reads CASSLWTGGYGYTF. The CDR3 bases are TGTGCCAGCAGCCTATGGACCGGGGGCTATGGCTACACCTTC.